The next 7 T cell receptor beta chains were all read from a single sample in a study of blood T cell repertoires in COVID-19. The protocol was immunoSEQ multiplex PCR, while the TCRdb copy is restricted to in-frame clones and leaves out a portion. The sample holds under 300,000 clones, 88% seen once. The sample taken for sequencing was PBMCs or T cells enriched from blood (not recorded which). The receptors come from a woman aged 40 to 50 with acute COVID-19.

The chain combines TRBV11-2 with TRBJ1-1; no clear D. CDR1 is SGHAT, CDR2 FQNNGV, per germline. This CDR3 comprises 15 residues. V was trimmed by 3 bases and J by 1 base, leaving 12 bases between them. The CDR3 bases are TGTGCCAGCAGCTTGATGAGGACTGCGAACACTGAAGCTTTCTTT. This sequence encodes CASSLMRTANTEAFF.

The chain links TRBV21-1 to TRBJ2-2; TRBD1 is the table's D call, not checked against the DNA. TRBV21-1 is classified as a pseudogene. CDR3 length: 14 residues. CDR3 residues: CARGWTLNTGELFF. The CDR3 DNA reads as TGTGCCAGAGGCTGGACACTGAACACCGGGGAGCTGTTTTTT.

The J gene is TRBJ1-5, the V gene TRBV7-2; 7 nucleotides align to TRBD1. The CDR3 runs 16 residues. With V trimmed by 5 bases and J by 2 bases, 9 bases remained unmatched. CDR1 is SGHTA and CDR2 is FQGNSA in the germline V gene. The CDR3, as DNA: TGTGCCAGCAGCCCCTGGGAAGGACAGGGCAATCAGCCCCAGCATTTT. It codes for CASSPWEGQGNQPQHF.

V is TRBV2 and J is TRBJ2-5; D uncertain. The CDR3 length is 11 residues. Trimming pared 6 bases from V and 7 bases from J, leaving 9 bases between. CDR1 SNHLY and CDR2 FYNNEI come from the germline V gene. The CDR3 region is CASSELGTQYF. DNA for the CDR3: TGTGCCAGCAGCGAACTCGGGACCCAGTACTTC.

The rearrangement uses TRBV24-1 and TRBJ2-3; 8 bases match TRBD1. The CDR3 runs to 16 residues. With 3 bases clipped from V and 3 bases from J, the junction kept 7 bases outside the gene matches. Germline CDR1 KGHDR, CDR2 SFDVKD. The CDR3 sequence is CATSDTAGGKTDTQYF. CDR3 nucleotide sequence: TGTGCCACCAGTGATACGGCAGGGGGCAAGACAGATACGCAGTATTTT.

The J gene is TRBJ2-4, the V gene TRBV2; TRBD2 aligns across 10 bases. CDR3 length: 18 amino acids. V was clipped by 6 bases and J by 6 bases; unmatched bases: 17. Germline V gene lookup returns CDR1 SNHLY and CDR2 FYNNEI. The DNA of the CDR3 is TGTGCCAGCAGCGCCGGGACTAGCGACCGGTTTTTCTTAAACATTCAGTACTTC. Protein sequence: CASSAGTSDRFFLNIQYF.

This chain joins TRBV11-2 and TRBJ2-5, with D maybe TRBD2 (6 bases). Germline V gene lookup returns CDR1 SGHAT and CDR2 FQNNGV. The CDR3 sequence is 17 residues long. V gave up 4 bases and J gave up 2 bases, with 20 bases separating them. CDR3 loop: CASSYTGGPRRQETQYF. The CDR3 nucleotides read TGTGCCAGCAGCTACACCGGGGGACCTCGGAGGCAAGAGACCCAGTACTTC.